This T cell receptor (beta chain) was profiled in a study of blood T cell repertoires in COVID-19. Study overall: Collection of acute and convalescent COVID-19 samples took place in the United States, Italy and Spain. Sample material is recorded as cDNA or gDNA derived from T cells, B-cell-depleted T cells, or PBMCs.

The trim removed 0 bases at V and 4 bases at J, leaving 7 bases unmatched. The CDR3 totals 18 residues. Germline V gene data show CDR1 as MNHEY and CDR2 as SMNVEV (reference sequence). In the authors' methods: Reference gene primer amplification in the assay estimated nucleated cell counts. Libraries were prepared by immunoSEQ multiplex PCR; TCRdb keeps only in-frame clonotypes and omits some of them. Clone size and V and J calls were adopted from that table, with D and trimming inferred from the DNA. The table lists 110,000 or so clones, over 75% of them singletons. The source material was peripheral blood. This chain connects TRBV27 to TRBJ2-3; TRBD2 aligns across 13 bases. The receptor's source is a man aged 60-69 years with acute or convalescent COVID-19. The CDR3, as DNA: TGTGCCAGCAGTTTATCCCCTTCGACTAGCGGGAGGCCAGATACGCAGTATTTT. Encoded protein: CASSLSPSTSGRPDTQYF.